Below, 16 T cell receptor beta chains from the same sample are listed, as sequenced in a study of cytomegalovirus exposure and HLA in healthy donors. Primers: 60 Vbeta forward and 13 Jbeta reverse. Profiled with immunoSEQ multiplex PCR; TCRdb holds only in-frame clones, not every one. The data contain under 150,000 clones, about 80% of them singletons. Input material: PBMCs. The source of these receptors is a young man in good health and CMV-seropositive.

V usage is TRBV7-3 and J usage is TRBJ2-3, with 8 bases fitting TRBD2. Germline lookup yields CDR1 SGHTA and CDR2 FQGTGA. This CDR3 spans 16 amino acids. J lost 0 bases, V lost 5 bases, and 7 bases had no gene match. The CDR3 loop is CASSLGLATSTDTQYF. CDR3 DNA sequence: TGTGCCAGCAGCCTCGGACTAGCTACAAGCACAGATACGCAGTATTTT.

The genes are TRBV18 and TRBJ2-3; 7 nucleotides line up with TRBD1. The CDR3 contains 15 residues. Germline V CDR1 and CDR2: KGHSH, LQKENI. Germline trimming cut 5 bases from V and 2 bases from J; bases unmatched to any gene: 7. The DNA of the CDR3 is TGTGCCAGCTCAACCGGGGACAGAATCACAGATACGCAGTATTTT. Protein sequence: CASSTGDRITDTQYF. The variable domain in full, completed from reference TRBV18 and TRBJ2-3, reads NAGVMQNPRHLVRRRGQEARLRCSPMKGHSHVYWYRQLPEEGLKFMVYLQKENIIDESGMPKERFSAEFPKEGPSILRIQQVVRGDSAAYFCASSTGDRITDTQYFGPGTRLTVL.

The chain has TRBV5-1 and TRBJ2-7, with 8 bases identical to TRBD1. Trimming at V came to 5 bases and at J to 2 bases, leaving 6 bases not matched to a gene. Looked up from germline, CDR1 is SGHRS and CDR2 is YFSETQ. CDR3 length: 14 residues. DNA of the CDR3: TGCGCCAGCAGTGGGGAACAGGGGGCCTACGAGCAGTACTTC. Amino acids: CASSGEQGAYEQYF.

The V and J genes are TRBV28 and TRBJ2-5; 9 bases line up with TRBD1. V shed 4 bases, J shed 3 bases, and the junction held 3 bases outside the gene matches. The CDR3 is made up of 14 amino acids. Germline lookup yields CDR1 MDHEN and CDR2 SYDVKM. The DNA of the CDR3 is TGTGCCAGCAGTTCGACAGGGGGTAAAGAGACCCAGTACTTC. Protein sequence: CASSSTGGKETQYF.

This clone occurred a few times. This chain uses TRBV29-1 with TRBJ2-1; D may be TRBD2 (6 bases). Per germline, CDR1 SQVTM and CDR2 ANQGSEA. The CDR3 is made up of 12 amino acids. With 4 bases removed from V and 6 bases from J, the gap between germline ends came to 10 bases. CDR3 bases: TGCAGCGTTGGCCCGACTAGCAATGAGCAGTTCTTC. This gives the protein CSVGPTSNEQFF.

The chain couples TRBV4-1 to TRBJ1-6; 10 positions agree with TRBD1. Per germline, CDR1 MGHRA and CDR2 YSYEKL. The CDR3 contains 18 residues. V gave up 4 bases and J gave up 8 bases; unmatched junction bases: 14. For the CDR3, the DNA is TGCGCCAGCAGCCGAAGGGACAGGGGTTTTAGTGAAGATTCACCCCTCCACTTT. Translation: CASSRRDRGFSEDSPLHF.

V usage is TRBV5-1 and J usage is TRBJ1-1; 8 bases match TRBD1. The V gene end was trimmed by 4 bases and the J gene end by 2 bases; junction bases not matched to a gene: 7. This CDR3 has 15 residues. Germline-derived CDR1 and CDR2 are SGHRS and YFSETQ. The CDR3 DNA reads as TGCGCCAGCAGCGGCGGGCAGGGGGCAAACACTGAAGCTTTCTTT. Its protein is CASSGGQGANTEAFF. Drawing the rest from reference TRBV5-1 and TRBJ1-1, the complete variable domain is KAGVTQTPRYLIKTRGQQVTLSCSPISGHRSVSWYQQTPGQGLQFLFEYFSETQRNKGNFPGRFSGRQFSNSRSEMNVSTLELGDSALYLCASSGGQGANTEAFFGQGTRLTVV.

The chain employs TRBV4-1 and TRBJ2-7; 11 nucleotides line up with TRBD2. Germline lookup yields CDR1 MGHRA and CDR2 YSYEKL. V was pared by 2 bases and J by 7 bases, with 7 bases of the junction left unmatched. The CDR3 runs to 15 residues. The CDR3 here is CASSQSPGLAEEQYF. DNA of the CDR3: TGCGCCAGCAGCCAATCACCGGGACTAGCGGAAGAGCAGTACTTC.

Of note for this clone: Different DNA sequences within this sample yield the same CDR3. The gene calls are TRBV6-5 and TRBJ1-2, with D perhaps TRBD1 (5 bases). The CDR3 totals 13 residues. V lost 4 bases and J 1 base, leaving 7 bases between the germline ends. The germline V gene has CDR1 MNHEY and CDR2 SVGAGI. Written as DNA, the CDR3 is TGTGCCAGCAGTTTCGACAGTAACTATGGCTACACCTTC. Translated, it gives CASSFDSNYGYTF.

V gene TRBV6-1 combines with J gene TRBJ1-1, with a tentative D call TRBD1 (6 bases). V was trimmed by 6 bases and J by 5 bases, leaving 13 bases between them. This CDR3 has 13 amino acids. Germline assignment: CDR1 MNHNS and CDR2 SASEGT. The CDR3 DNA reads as TGTGCCAGCAGAGAGACAGGTCCGACTGAAGCTTTCTTT. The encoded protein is CASRETGPTEAFF.

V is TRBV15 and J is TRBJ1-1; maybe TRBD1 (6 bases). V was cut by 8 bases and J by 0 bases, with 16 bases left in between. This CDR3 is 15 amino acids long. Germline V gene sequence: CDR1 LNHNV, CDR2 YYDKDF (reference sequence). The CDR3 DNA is TGTGCCACCGAGGGAGCAGGGGAGCTGAACACTGAAGCTTTCTTT. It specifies CATEGAGELNTEAFF.

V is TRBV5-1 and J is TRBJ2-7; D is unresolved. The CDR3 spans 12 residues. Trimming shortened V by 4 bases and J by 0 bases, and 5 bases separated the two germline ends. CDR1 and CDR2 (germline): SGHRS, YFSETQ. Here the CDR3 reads CASSPYSYEQYF. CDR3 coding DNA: TGCGCCAGCAGCCCCTACTCCTACGAGCAGTACTTC.

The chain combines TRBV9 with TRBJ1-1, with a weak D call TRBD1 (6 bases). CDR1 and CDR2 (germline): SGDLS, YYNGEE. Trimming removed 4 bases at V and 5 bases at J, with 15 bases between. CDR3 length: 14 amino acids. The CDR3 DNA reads TGTGCCAGCAGCCCTCGACAGGTTTTAACTGAAGCTTTCTTT. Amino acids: CASSPRQVLTEAFF.

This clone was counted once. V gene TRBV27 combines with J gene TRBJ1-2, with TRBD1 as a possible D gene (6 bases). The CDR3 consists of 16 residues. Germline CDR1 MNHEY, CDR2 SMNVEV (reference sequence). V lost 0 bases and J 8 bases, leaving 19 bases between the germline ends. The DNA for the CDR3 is TGTGCCAGCAGTTTATCTTACCCAGGGGCGGCACAAGGCTACACCTTC. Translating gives CASSLSYPGAAQGYTF.

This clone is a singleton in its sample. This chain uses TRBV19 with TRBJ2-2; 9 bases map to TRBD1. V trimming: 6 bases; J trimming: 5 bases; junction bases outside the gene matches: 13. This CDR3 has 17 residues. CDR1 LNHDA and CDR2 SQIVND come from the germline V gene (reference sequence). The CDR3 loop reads CASREQGASPGTGELFF. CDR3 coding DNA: TGTGCCAGTAGGGAACAGGGGGCGTCTCCCGGGACCGGGGAGCTGTTTTTT.

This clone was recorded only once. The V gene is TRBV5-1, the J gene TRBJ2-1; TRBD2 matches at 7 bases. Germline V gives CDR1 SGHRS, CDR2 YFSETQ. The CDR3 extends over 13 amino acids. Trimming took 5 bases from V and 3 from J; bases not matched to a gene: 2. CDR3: CASRASGYNEQFF. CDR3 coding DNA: TGCGCCAGCAGGGCTAGCGGCTACAATGAGCAGTTCTTC.